Following are 17 T cell receptor beta chains from one sample sequenced in a study of tissue T cells after allogeneic stem cell transplantation (dated by TCRdb to between 2021 and 2022). The library was built by means of the immunoSEQ multiplex PCR assay. TCRdb holds this immuneACCESS table with in-frame rearrangements only. Some clones are missing; in checked studies, unresolved V genes explain under half, and the rest has no known cause. This sample is represented by around 50,000 clones; around 66% of them were singletons. Roughly 0.5% of the sample is in the top ten clones. What was sequenced was sorted cells pooled from one or two spleens. Every receptor here comes from a pool of C57BL/6 mice in good health.

This clone was observed a few times. These gene names are mouse names. Coverage ceases 1 residue before the CDR3 finishes, and the germline J gene fills in the end. The chain recombines TRBV20 with TRBJ2-7, with D tentatively TRBD1 (5 bases). Germline V gene sequence: CDR1 GFQATS, CDR2 STVNSAI. The CDR3 covers 12 residues. V lost 7 bases, J lost 0 bases, and 10 bases lay in between. CDR3 loop: CGVGQSSYEQYF. The covered CDR3 bases are TGTGGTGTTGGACAAAGCTCCTATGAACAGTAC.

Worth noting for this clone: Here the gene names and germline are mouse. CDR3 residues: CASSHRDREGTQYF. CDR3 bases read: TGTGCCAGCAGTCACCGGGACAGGGAGGGCACCCAGTAC. The chain joins TRBV26 to TRBJ2-5, with 9 bases lining up with TRBD1. The read comes to an end 1 residue before the CDR3 does, leaving the germline J gene to fill in the end. V was pared by 4 bases and J by 8 bases, with 7 bases of the junction left unmatched. The CDR3 sequence is 14 residues long. Germline CDR1 KGHPV, CDR2 FQNQEV (reference sequence).

As regards this clone: Gene names and germline match the mouse. Read data end 1 residue before the CDR3 end; the end is taken from the germline J gene. The rearrangement links TRBV19 to TRBJ1-4; D perhaps matches TRBD1 (5 bases). The germline V gene encodes CDR1 FNHDT and CDR2 SITEND (reference sequence). Trimming left V 2 bases short and J 1 base short, with 9 bases between. This CDR3 comprises 15 residues. Partial CDR3 DNA: TGTGCCAGCAGTATCCGACAGAATTCCAACGAAAGATTATTT. Residues: CASSIRQNSNERLF. The whole CDR3 region reads CASSIRQNSNERLFF. The full variable domain, completed using reference TRBV19 and TRBJ1-4, is GGIITQTPKFLIGQEGQKLTLKCQQNFNHDTMYWYRQDSGKGLRLIYYSITENDLQKGDLSEGYDASREKKSSFSLTVTSAQKNEMAVFLCASSIRQNSNERLFFGHGTKLSVL.

Concerning this clone: The listed genes are named as in mouse. The read falls 1 residue short of the CDR3 end, and the missing part is taken from the germline J gene. V usage is TRBV13-2 and J usage is TRBJ2-5, with TRBD2 matching over 10 bases. Per germline, CDR1 NNHNN and CDR2 SYGAGS (reference sequence). Trimming took 6 bases from V and 3 from J; bases not matched to a gene: 4. This CDR3 has 14 residues. The part of the CDR3 DNA that was read is TGTGCCAGCGCCAACTGGGGGGGGCAAGACACCCAGTAC. This sequence encodes CASANWGGQDTQY. The full-length CDR3 reads as CASANWGGQDTQYF.

To note about this clone: The gene names here belong to mouse. The read is 1 residue too short to cover the CDR3 end, so that end is filled in from the germline J gene. The V gene is TRBV31, the J gene TRBJ2-5; D might be TRBD1 (5 bases). V was shortened by 5 bases and J by 5 bases, with 17 bases between the two germline ends. This CDR3 spans 14 amino acids. Germline assignment: CDR1 GKSSPN and CDR2 SITVG. The CDR3 here is CAWGVRQKRDTQYF. The DNA read from the CDR3 is TGTGCCTGGGGAGTCCGACAGAAGAGAGACACCCAGTAC.

This clone was observed a few times. Gene names denote mouse genes. The read terminates 1 residue before the CDR3 end, so the remaining end is supplied by the germline J gene. The chain is built from TRBV3 and TRBJ1-4; TRBD1 matches 7 bases. The germline V gene encodes CDR1 SNHLY and CDR2 FYNGKV (reference sequence). The ends lost 3 bases at V and 3 bases at J; junction bases unmatched: 1. The CDR3 sequence is 14 residues long. CDR3 DNA (partial): TGTGCCAGCAGCTTGACAGGGCCCAACGAAAGATTATTT. It is translated as CASSLTGPNERLF. The entire CDR3 protein is CASSLTGPNERLFF.

About this clone: Germline and genes here are mouse. Read sequence stops 1 residue before the CDR3 end, and the germline J gene provides the missing end. J is TRBJ1-4 and V is TRBV5, with 9 bases aligning to TRBD1. Germline CDR1 is LGHNA and CDR2 is YNLKQL (reference sequence). Trimming cost V 1 base and J 5 bases; bases outside gene matches: 2. The CDR3 contains 15 residues. Partial CDR3 DNA: TGTGCCAGCAGCCAAGGGGACAGGGAGAACGAAAGATTATTT. This translates into CASSQGDRENERLF. The full CDR3 protein is CASSQGDRENERLFF.

With respect to this clone: Gene names and germline match the mouse. The read terminates 1 residue before the CDR3 end, so the remaining end is supplied by the germline J gene. The chain uses TRBV13-1 and TRBJ2-7, with 9 nucleotides matching TRBD1. The CDR3 totals 15 residues. Germline V gene lookup returns CDR1 NSHNY and CDR2 SYGAGN. V was pared by 1 base and J by 0 bases, with 2 bases of the junction left unmatched. CDR3 bases read: TGTGCCAGCAGTGATCCGGGACAGGGCTCCTATGAACAGTAC. Its protein is CASSDPGQGSYEQY. The complete CDR3 sequence is CASSDPGQGSYEQYF.

To note about this clone: Gene names are the mouse ones. The read falls 1 residue short of the CDR3 end, and the missing part is taken from the germline J gene. The genes are TRBV19 and TRBJ2-2; no firm D call. The CDR3 loop spans 15 amino acids. Trimming took off 1 base at V and 0 bases at J, with 7 bases between the two ends. Looked up from germline, CDR1 is FNHDT and CDR2 is SITEND (reference sequence). CDR3 DNA, as far as it was read: TGTGCCAGCAGTATATATGCCGCAAACACCGGGCAGCTCTAC. This gives the protein CASSIYAANTGQLY. The whole CDR3 sequence reads CASSIYAANTGQLYF.

Of note for this clone: Genes here carry mouse names. The read finishes 1 residue shy of the CDR3 end, and the germline J gene is used to complete it. The chain carries TRBV2 and TRBJ2-3, with 7 bases that match TRBD2. Germline V gives CDR1 LGHNA, CDR2 YSYQKL. The CDR3 runs 15 residues. The V and J ends lost 0 bases and 4 bases, in that order; junction bases with no gene match: 4. The CDR3 here is CASSQEGWGTETLYF. The covered CDR3 bases are TGTGCCAGCAGCCAAGAGGGCTGGGGGACAGAAACGCTGTAT.

This clone has only one observation. Germline and genes: mouse. The CDR3 extends 1 residue past the end of the read, so its final part is completed from the germline J gene. V is TRBV13-2 and J is TRBJ2-5; 11 bases agree with TRBD1. From germline, CDR1 is NNHNN and CDR2 SYGAGS (reference sequence). This CDR3 contains 14 residues. Trimming at V came to 3 bases and at J to 8 bases, leaving 5 bases not matched to a gene. CDR3 amino acids: CASGGGQGVGTQYF. The sequenced CDR3 bases are TGTGCCAGCGGTGGGGGACAGGGGGTCGGCACCCAGTAC.

Turning to this clone: Mouse names are used for the genes. The observed sequence ends 1 residue before the CDR3 terminus, with the missing tail filled in from the germline J gene. The V call is TRBV13-1, the J call TRBJ2-1, with 9 bases that match TRBD1. The CDR3 is 13 residues long. From germline, CDR1 is NSHNY and CDR2 SYGAGN. V lost 6 bases, J lost 7 bases, and 5 bases stayed unmatched. CDR3 amino acids: CASTRQGGAEQFF. The CDR3 DNA, read in part, is TGTGCCAGCACCCGACAGGGGGGAGCTGAGCAGTTC.

This clone came up a few times. Gene names are the mouse ones. The observed sequence ends 1 residue before the CDR3 terminus, with the missing tail filled in from the germline J gene. The gene calls are TRBV13-2 and TRBJ2-7; no definite D call. V was shortened by 2 bases and J by 0 bases, with 3 bases between the two germline ends. The CDR3 runs to 12 residues. The germline V gene has CDR1 NNHNN and CDR2 SYGAGS (reference sequence). CDR3 sequence reads: CASGEVSYEQYF. The DNA read from the CDR3 is TGTGCCAGCGGTGAGGTCTCCTATGAACAGTAC.

This clone was observed a single time. Gene names are the mouse ones. The CDR3 end is not reached by the read, which stops 1 residue before it; the germline J gene fills it in. The V gene is TRBV19, the J gene TRBJ2-1, with a tentative D call TRBD2 (6 bases). The V end lost 7 bases, the J end lost 4 bases, and 9 bases lay between the germline ends. CDR3 length equals 12 residues. CDR1 is FNHDT and CDR2 is SITEND in the germline V gene (reference sequence). The CDR3 is CASGDSYAEQFF. The part of the CDR3 DNA that was read is TGTGCCAGCGGGGACTCTTATGCTGAGCAGTTC.

As for this clone: Gene labels here are mouse ones. The sequenced fragment ends 1 residue before the CDR3 boundary, so the rest is inferred from the germline J gene. The chain carries TRBV13-1 and TRBJ1-5; D call uncertain. Germline loops: CDR1 NSHNY, CDR2 SYGAGN. Trimming took 4 bases from V and 0 from J, leaving 11 bases between them. This CDR3 region has 15 residues. Incomplete CDR3 DNA: TGTGCCAGCAGTAGAGACAACTATAACAACCAGGCTCCGCTT. It yields the protein CASSRDNYNNQAPL. The whole CDR3 sequence reads CASSRDNYNNQAPLF.

Note on this clone: The genes are named according to mouse. The CDR3 end is not reached by the read, which stops 1 residue before it; the germline J gene fills it in. The chain employs TRBV3 and TRBJ2-7; 10 nucleotides align to TRBD2. The CDR3 is 15 residues long. The germline V gene has CDR1 SNHLY and CDR2 FYNGKV (reference sequence). V gave up 2 bases and J gave up 7 bases; unmatched junction bases: 8. The sequenced CDR3 bases are TGTGCCAGCAGCTTAAGGGACTGGGGAGGAGGAGAACAGTAC. Translation gives CASSLRDWGGGEQY. In full, the CDR3 is CASSLRDWGGGEQYF.

As for this clone: Genes and germline come from the mouse. This CDR3 reads CASSDASTGNQDTQYF. The part of the CDR3 DNA that was read is TGTGCCAGCAGTGATGCCTCGACTGGGAACCAAGACACCCAGTAC. The chain carries TRBV13-1 and TRBJ2-5, with TRBD2 matching over 7 bases. From the germline J gene comes the end of the CDR3, since the read stops 1 residue before it. CDR3 length: 16 amino acids. J gave up 0 bases and V 0 bases, and 4 bases lay outside the gene matches. Germline values: CDR1 NSHNY, CDR2 SYGAGN.